These T cell receptor beta chains were read from a single sample in a study of blood T cell repertoires in COVID-19. Assay: immunoSEQ multiplex PCR; the TCRdb copy retains only in-frame clones and omits some. The sample includes 200,000 to 300,000 clones, roughly 79% of them seen just once. Sequenced material: peripheral blood. The origin of the receptors is a woman over 75 with COVID-19, enrolled during active disease. Both conserved end residues are part of each CDR3. Fields, in order: CDR3 DNA, CDR3 protein, J gene, D gene, V gene, clone size. The D gene is left open where the match is weak. Clone sizes are given selectively: once, few, many, or a class where the clone is expanded.

CDR3nt: TGCAGCGTTGACCGGGACAGGCTAAACTATGGCTACACCTTC
CDR3aa: CSVDRDRLNYGYTF
j_gene: TRBJ1-2
d_gene: TRBD1
v_gene: TRBV29-1
abundance: NA

CDR3nt: TGTGCCAGCAGGGAGGACAGGGTCAGTCAGCCCCAGCATTTT
CDR3aa: CASREDRVSQPQHF
j_gene: TRBJ1-5
d_gene: TRBD1
v_gene: TRBV6-5
abundance: NA

CDR3nt: TGTGCTAGTGCCGAAGGACGCGGGGTCAATCAGCCCCAGCATTTT
CDR3aa: CASAEGRGVNQPQHF
j_gene: TRBJ1-5
d_gene: NA
v_gene: TRBV12-5
abundance: NA

CDR3nt: TGTGCCAGCAGTTACCGAGGGCCCGCCGGTGGCAATCAGCCCCAGCATTTT
CDR3aa: CASSYRGPAGGNQPQHF
j_gene: TRBJ1-5
d_gene: NA
v_gene: TRBV6-2/TRBV6-3
abundance: NA

CDR3nt: TGTGCCAGCAGCCCCCGGACAGGGGACTACAATGAGCAGTTCTTC
CDR3aa: CASSPRTGDYNEQFF
j_gene: TRBJ2-1
d_gene: TRBD1
v_gene: TRBV5-8
abundance: NA

CDR3nt: TGTGCCAGCAGCCCCAGGGGGCGCGTCAATGAGCAGTTCTTC
CDR3aa: CASSPRGRVNEQFF
j_gene: TRBJ2-1
d_gene: TRBD1
v_gene: TRBV28
abundance: NA

CDR3nt: TGCGCCAGCAGCTTAGGACTAGCGTACGATACGCAGTATTTT
CDR3aa: CASSLGLAYDTQYF
j_gene: TRBJ2-3
d_gene: TRBD2
v_gene: TRBV5-1
abundance: NA

CDR3nt: TGTGCCAGCAGTTATGACAGCTACAATGAGCAGTTCTTC
CDR3aa: CASSYDSYNEQFF
j_gene: TRBJ2-1
d_gene: NA
v_gene: TRBV7-9
abundance: NA

CDR3nt: TGTGCCAGCAGCCTACAGGGGCAGGGATCGGGAGGCTACACCTTC
CDR3aa: CASSLQGQGSGGYTF
j_gene: TRBJ1-2
d_gene: TRBD1
v_gene: TRBV6-5
abundance: NA

CDR3nt: TGTGCCAGCAGCTTGTGGGTGAGGGACTACGAGCAGTACTTC
CDR3aa: CASSLWVRDYEQYF
j_gene: TRBJ2-7
d_gene: NA
v_gene: TRBV5-6
abundance: few

CDR3nt: TGTGCCAGCGGCGGGGGCTACACTGAAGCTTTCTTT
CDR3aa: CASGGGYTEAFF
j_gene: TRBJ1-1
d_gene: NA
v_gene: TRBV6-5
abundance: NA

CDR3nt: TGTGCCAGCAGCGTAGAGGGGGCGCGAAGAGATACGCAGTATTTT
CDR3aa: CASSVEGARRDTQYF
j_gene: TRBJ2-3
d_gene: TRBD1
v_gene: TRBV9
abundance: NA

CDR3nt: TGTGCCAGCTCACCACCAGGGGCCCACGAGCAGTACTTC
CDR3aa: CASSPPGAHEQYF
j_gene: TRBJ2-7
d_gene: NA
v_gene: TRBV18
abundance: NA

CDR3nt: TGTGCCAGCAGCTTAGAAGACAGGTTCAATCAGCCCCAGCATTTT
CDR3aa: CASSLEDRFNQPQHF
j_gene: TRBJ1-5
d_gene: NA
v_gene: TRBV7-2
abundance: NA

CDR3nt: TGTGCCAGCAGTTTTGGACAGTCAAGGGTGGGGAATGAAGCTTTCTTT
CDR3aa: CASSFGQSRVGNEAFF
j_gene: TRBJ1-1
d_gene: NA
v_gene: TRBV27
abundance: NA

CDR3nt: TGTGCCAGCAGCCAAGGGGCAGAAGGCATCCACGAGCAGTACTTC
CDR3aa: CASSQGAEGIHEQYF
j_gene: TRBJ2-7
d_gene: NA
v_gene: TRBV3-1/TRBV3-2
abundance: NA

CDR3nt: TGTGCCAGCAGCGGGACAGGGGACAATGAGCAGTTCTTC
CDR3aa: CASSGTGDNEQFF
j_gene: TRBJ2-1
d_gene: TRBD1
v_gene: TRBV2
abundance: NA

CDR3nt: TGTGCCAGCAGTGAACAGGGCCTGAACACCGGGGAGCTGTTTTTT
CDR3aa: CASSEQGLNTGELFF
j_gene: TRBJ2-2
d_gene: NA
v_gene: TRBV2
abundance: NA

CDR3nt: TGTGCCAGTAGTAAGACAGGGGGATGGGAGACCCAGTACTTC
CDR3aa: CASSKTGGWETQYF
j_gene: TRBJ2-5
d_gene: TRBD1
v_gene: TRBV19
abundance: NA

CDR3nt: TGTGCCAGCAGTTTACGGAGGGATGGCTACACCTTC
CDR3aa: CASSLRRDGYTF
j_gene: TRBJ1-2
d_gene: NA
v_gene: TRBV12-3/TRBV12-4
abundance: NA

CDR3nt: TGTGCCTGGACCGGGACAGGGATCGGCTACACCTTC
CDR3aa: CAWTGTGIGYTF
j_gene: TRBJ1-2
d_gene: TRBD1
v_gene: TRBV30
abundance: once

CDR3nt: TGTGCCAGCAGACCCGACAGGGGGCGAAGAAATACTGAAGCTTTCTTT
CDR3aa: CASRPDRGRRNTEAFF
j_gene: TRBJ1-1
d_gene: TRBD1
v_gene: TRBV28
abundance: few

CDR3nt: TGTGCCTGGGACGGACAGGGGCCAGCTCTAGCCTCACCCCTCCACTTT
CDR3aa: CAWDGQGPALASPLHF
j_gene: TRBJ1-6
d_gene: TRBD1
v_gene: TRBV30
abundance: NA

CDR3nt: TGTGCCAGCAGCCATTTAGAGACCCAGTACTTC
CDR3aa: CASSHLETQYF
j_gene: TRBJ2-5
d_gene: NA
v_gene: TRBV6-5
abundance: NA

CDR3nt: TGTGCCAGCAGCTTAGCGCACTCTCAAGAGACCCAGTACTTC
CDR3aa: CASSLAHSQETQYF
j_gene: TRBJ2-5
d_gene: NA
v_gene: TRBV7-9
abundance: NA

CDR3nt: TGTGCCAGCAGTCCAAGGACAGTCATGAACACTGAAGCTTTCTTT
CDR3aa: CASSPRTVMNTEAFF
j_gene: TRBJ1-1
d_gene: NA
v_gene: TRBV6-2/TRBV6-3
abundance: NA

CDR3nt: TGTGCCAGCAGTTACCAGGGTGGCTCCTACAATGAGCAGTTCTTC
CDR3aa: CASSYQGGSYNEQFF
j_gene: TRBJ2-1
d_gene: NA
v_gene: TRBV6-5
abundance: NA

CDR3nt: TGTGCCAGCAGCTCCCGTTTCGCCGGACTATATGGCTACACCTTC
CDR3aa: CASSSRFAGLYGYTF
j_gene: TRBJ1-2
d_gene: NA
v_gene: TRBV3-1/TRBV3-2
abundance: NA

CDR3nt: TGTGCCATCAGTTCCCGACAGGGCTTCTCTGGAAACACCATATATTTT
CDR3aa: CAISSRQGFSGNTIYF
j_gene: TRBJ1-3
d_gene: TRBD1
v_gene: TRBV10-3
abundance: NA

CDR3nt: TGCGCCAGCAGCCAAAATCCCGGGACACACTCCCCCCCAGATACGCAGTATTTT
CDR3aa: CASSQNPGTHSPPDTQYF
j_gene: TRBJ2-3
d_gene: NA
v_gene: TRBV4-1
abundance: NA

CDR3nt: TGTGCCAGCAGCTGGACTAGCCAAGAGCAGTTCTTC
CDR3aa: CASSWTSQEQFF
j_gene: TRBJ2-1
d_gene: TRBD2
v_gene: TRBV6-8
abundance: NA

CDR3nt: TGTGCCAGCACTCGCGGGACGAACCAAGCTTTCTTT
CDR3aa: CASTRGTNQAFF
j_gene: TRBJ1-1
d_gene: NA
v_gene: TRBV2
abundance: NA

CDR3nt: TGTGCCTCCTCGCAGGGATCTGGAAACACCATATATTTT
CDR3aa: CASSQGSGNTIYF
j_gene: TRBJ1-3
d_gene: NA
v_gene: TRBV10-3
abundance: NA

CDR3nt: TGCGCCAGCAGCTTAGAGGGGGCTGGATCTGGAAACACCATATATTTT
CDR3aa: CASSLEGAGSGNTIYF
j_gene: TRBJ1-3
d_gene: TRBD1
v_gene: TRBV5-1
abundance: few

CDR3nt: TGTGCCAGTAGTATGTTTAAGTCCCCTAATAACGAGCAGTACTTC
CDR3aa: CASSMFKSPNNEQYF
j_gene: TRBJ2-7
d_gene: NA
v_gene: TRBV19
abundance: NA

CDR3nt: TGTGCCAGCAGCTCGTCGACTAGCGGGGCCTACGAGCAGTACTTC
CDR3aa: CASSSSTSGAYEQYF
j_gene: TRBJ2-7
d_gene: TRBD2
v_gene: TRBV5-6
abundance: few

CDR3nt: TGTGCCAGCAGGCGGGAGGAAGGACTAATTGAAGCTTTCTTT
CDR3aa: CASRREEGLIEAFF
j_gene: TRBJ1-1
d_gene: NA
v_gene: TRBV2
abundance: NA

CDR3nt: TGTGCCAGCAGAAATGTGACAGGGGACGTAGAGACCCAGTACTTC
CDR3aa: CASRNVTGDVETQYF
j_gene: TRBJ2-5
d_gene: TRBD1
v_gene: TRBV19
abundance: NA

CDR3nt: TGTGCCAGCAGCTGGCTGGGGGCGGCTAGCTCCTACGAGCAGTACTTC
CDR3aa: CASSWLGAASSYEQYF
j_gene: TRBJ2-7
d_gene: NA
v_gene: TRBV6-2/TRBV6-3
abundance: NA

CDR3nt: TGTGCCAGTTTAGGACTAGCGGGGGTCAGGGAGACCCAGTACTTC
CDR3aa: CASLGLAGVRETQYF
j_gene: TRBJ2-5
d_gene: TRBD2
v_gene: TRBV2
abundance: NA

CDR3nt: TGTGCCAGCAGCCCCGGCGGAGACTATGGCTACACCTTC
CDR3aa: CASSPGGDYGYTF
j_gene: TRBJ1-2
d_gene: NA
v_gene: TRBV3-1/TRBV3-2
abundance: NA

CDR3nt: TGTGCCACCAGCAGGAGGGGGACTAGCGGTATATATACGCAGTATTTT
CDR3aa: CATSRRGTSGIYTQYF
j_gene: TRBJ2-3
d_gene: TRBD2
v_gene: TRBV15
abundance: NA

CDR3nt: TGTGCCAGCAGTGAAACGGTTAACTATGGCTACACCTTC
CDR3aa: CASSETVNYGYTF
j_gene: TRBJ1-2
d_gene: NA
v_gene: TRBV6-1
abundance: NA